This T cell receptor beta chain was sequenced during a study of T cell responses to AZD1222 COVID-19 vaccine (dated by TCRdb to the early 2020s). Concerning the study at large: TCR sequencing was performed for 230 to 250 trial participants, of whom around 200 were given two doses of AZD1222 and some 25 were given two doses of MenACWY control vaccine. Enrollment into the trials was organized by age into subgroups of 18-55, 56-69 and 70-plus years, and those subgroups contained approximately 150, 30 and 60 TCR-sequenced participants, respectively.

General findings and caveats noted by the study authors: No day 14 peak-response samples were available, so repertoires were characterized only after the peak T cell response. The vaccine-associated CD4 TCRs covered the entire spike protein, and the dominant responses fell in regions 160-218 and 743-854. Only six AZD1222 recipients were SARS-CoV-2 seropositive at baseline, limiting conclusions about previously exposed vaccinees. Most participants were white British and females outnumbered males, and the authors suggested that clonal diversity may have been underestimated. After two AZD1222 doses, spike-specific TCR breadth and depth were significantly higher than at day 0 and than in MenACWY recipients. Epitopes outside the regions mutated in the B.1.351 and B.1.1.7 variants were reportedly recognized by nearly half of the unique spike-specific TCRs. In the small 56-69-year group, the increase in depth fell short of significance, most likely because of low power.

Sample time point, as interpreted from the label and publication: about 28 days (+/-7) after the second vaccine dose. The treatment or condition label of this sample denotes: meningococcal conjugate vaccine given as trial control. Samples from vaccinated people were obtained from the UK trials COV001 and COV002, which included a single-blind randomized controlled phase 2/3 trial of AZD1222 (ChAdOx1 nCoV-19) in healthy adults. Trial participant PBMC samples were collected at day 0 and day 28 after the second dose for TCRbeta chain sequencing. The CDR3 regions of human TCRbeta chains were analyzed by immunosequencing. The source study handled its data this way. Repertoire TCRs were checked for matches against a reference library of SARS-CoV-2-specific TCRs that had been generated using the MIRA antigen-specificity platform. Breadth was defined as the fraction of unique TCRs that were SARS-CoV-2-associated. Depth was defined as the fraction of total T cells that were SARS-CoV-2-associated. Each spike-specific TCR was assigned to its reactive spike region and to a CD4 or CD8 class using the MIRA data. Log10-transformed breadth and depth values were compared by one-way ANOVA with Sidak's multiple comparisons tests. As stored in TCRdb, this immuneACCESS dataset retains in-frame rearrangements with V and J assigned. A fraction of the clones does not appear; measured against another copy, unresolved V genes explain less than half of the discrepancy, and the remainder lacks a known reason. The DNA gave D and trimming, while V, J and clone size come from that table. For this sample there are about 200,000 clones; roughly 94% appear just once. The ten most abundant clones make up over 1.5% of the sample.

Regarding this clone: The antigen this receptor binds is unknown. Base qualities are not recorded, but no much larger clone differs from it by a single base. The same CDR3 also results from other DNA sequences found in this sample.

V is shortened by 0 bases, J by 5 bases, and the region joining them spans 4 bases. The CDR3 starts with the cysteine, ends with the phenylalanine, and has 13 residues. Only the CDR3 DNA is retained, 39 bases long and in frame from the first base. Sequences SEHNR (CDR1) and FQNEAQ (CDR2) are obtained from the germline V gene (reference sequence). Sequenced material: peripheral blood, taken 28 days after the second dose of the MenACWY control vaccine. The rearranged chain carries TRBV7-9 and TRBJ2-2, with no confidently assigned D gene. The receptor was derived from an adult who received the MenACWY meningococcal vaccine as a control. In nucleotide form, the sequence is TGTGCCAGCAGCTTAGCAGGGACCGGGGAGCTGTTTTTT. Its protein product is CASSLAGTGELFF. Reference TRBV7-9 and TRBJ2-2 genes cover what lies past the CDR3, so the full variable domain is DTGVSQNPRHKITKRGQNVTFRCDPISEHNRLYWYRQTLGQGPEFLTYFQNEAQLEKSRLLSDRFSAERPKGSFSTLEIQRTEQGDSAMYLCASSLAGTGELFFGEGSRLTVL.